Below are 21 T cell receptor beta chains sequenced from a single sample in a study of post-analysis software for immune sequencing data. Whole-study findings and limits: Compared with controls, patients had more of about 5 TRBV segments, including TRBV5-6, TRBV5-1 and TRBV20-1.

TCR beta cDNA libraries included unique molecular identifiers. TCRdb used MiXCR to reprocess the PCR reads, holding one entry per CDR3 protein. The sample yields fewer than 900,000 distinct CDR3 sequences, roughly 50% seen once. The antigens of these receptors remain unknown. The sequenced material came from blood. Receptor source: a girl between 5 and 17 years old with multiple sclerosis.

This clonotype was detected only a few times. This CDR3 is CASSPPEGDQYF. In nucleotides, the CDR3 is TGTGCCAGCAGCCCCCCCGAGGGGGACCAGTACTTC. V gene TRBV7-9 combines with J gene TRBJ2-4; D is perhaps TRBD1 (6 bases). The V end lost 5 bases, the J end lost 13 bases, and 15 bases lay between the germline ends. The CDR3 extends over 12 amino acids. The germline V gene has CDR1 SEHNR and CDR2 FQNEAQ (reference sequence).

Only a few counts were recorded for this clonotype. The chain joins TRBV20-1 to TRBJ2-7, with D perhaps assigned TRBD1 or TRBD2 (6 bases each). This CDR3 contains 12 residues. Trimming removed 6 bases from V and 4 bases from J, with 13 bases in between. The V gene's germline CDR1 is DFQATT and CDR2 SNEGSKA (reference sequence). The CDR3 loop is CSADIGGYEQYF. The DNA of the CDR3 is TGCAGTGCCGATATAGGGGGGTACGAGCAGTACTTC.

This clonotype has a handful of counts. The V gene is TRBV11-2, the J gene TRBJ2-7; 8 positions agree with TRBD2. The CDR3 spans 15 residues. Trimming took 5 bases from V and 4 from J; bases not matched to a gene: 10. The germline gives CDR1 SGHAT, CDR2 FQNNGV. CDR3 in amino acids: CASSPRAGDWYEQYF. In nucleotides, the CDR3 is TGTGCCAGCAGCCCGAGAGCGGGAGATTGGTACGAGCAGTACTTC.

The gene calls are TRBV5-1 and TRBJ1-2, with a tentative D call TRBD1 (6 bases). The CDR3 totals 13 residues. V lost 1 base to trimming and J lost 6 bases, with 10 bases between them. Germline CDR1 is SGHRS and CDR2 is YFSETQ. The CDR3 loop is CASSLQGTNGYTF. Written as DNA, the CDR3 is TGCGCCAGCAGCTTGCAGGGGACGAATGGCTACACCTTC.

The rearrangement joins TRBV29-1 to TRBJ2-3, with TRBD2 as a possible D gene (6 bases). The CDR3 spans 13 residues. Per the germline V gene, CDR1 is SQVTM and CDR2 is ANQGSEA. The V end was cut by 4 bases, the J end by 2 bases, with 10 bases between. The CDR3 DNA sequence: TGCAGCGTTGGCGGGACGGACACAGATACGCAGTATTTT. Protein sequence: CSVGGTDTDTQYF.

DNA of the CDR3: TGCAGCGTTGAAGAGCCGGGGTCGGGCGGCTACACCTTC. Amino acid sequence: CSVEEPGSGGYTF. This sequence joins TRBV29-1 and TRBJ1-2; no clear D. The CDR3 is made up of 13 amino acids. Trimming took 0 bases from V and 8 from J, leaving 13 bases between them. Germline loops: CDR1 SQVTM, CDR2 ANQGSEA.

CDR3 nucleotides: TGTGCCAGCAGTTATTTCTTGGGTCAGCCCCAGCATTTT. This gives the protein CASSYFLGQPQHF. The rearrangement joins TRBV6-2 or TRBV6-3 to TRBJ1-5; D call uncertain. Germline V gene data show CDR1 as MNHEY and CDR2 as SVGEGT. The CDR3 consists of 13 residues. V dropped 3 bases and J dropped 6 bases, with 9 bases sitting between them.

V usage is TRBV5-5 and J usage is TRBJ2-1; 7 positions match TRBD1. This CDR3 comprises 17 residues. CDR1 and CDR2 (germline): SGHKS, YYEKEE (reference sequence). J was trimmed by 7 bases and V by 3 bases; bases with no gene match: 16. CDR3: CASSSDRVERSQNEQFF. The DNA for the CDR3 is TGTGCCAGCAGCTCCGACAGGGTGGAGCGCTCCCAGAATGAGCAGTTCTTC.

The chain couples TRBV3-1 to TRBJ1-2; 9 nucleotides agree with TRBD1. V shed 4 bases and J 8 bases; nucleotides not matched to a gene: 8. The germline V gene encodes CDR1 LGHDT and CDR2 YNNKEL (reference sequence). This CDR3 is built from 14 residues. CDR3 region: CASSPRDRDGGYTF. CDR3 bases: TGTGCCAGCAGCCCCCGGGACAGGGACGGCGGCTACACCTTC.

The genes are TRBV28 and TRBJ2-7; 9 bases agree with TRBD2. V lost 6 bases and J lost 4; bases outside the gene matches: 19. Per germline, CDR1 MDHEN and CDR2 SYDVKM. The CDR3 has 18 residues. CDR3 in amino acids: CASSPLGLTGLAQYEQYF. In nucleotides, the CDR3 is TGTGCCAGCAGCCCCCTCGGGCTTACGGGACTAGCTCAATACGAGCAGTACTTC.

The CDR3 region is CASSLDRGGLWNSPLHF. CDR3 nucleotides: TGTGCCAGCAGCTTGGATCGCGGCGGGTTATGGAATTCACCCCTCCACTTT. The rearrangement joins TRBV5-5 to TRBJ1-6; D is unclear. Trimming removed 0 bases at V and 7 bases at J, with 17 bases between. This CDR3 has 17 residues. Germline values: CDR1 SGHKS, CDR2 YYEKEE (reference sequence).

The gene calls are TRBV29-1 and TRBJ1-1, with D tentatively TRBD1 (5 bases). Trimming stripped 2 bases from V and 7 bases from J, with 17 bases between. Germline values: CDR1 SQVTM, CDR2 ANQGSEA. The CDR3 length is 14 residues. The CDR3 reads CSVERDGHPGEAFF. The CDR3 coding sequence is TGCAGCGTTGAACGGGACGGACATCCAGGTGAAGCTTTCTTT.

This rearrangement joins TRBV29-1 to TRBJ2-1; 9 positions match TRBD1. Per germline, CDR1 SQVTM and CDR2 ANQGSEA. J lost 5 bases, V lost 3 bases, and 8 bases had no gene match. This CDR3 is 15 amino acids long. The DNA for the CDR3 is TGCAGCGTTGAGGTCTCGGGACAGGGAAACAATGAGCAGTTCTTC. Its protein product is CSVEVSGQGNNEQFF.

The CDR3 bases are TGTGCCAGCAGTTACTCGATCGGCGGTCAGCCCCAGCATTTT. It specifies CASSYSIGGQPQHF. The V and J genes are TRBV6-5 and TRBJ1-5; no clear D gene. This CDR3 is built from 14 residues. From germline, CDR1 is MNHEY and CDR2 SVGAGI. Trimming took off 0 bases at V and 6 bases at J, with 9 bases between the two ends.

This clonotype was observed a few times. At one end, the junction sequence differs from germline, possibly due to a read error. The chain joins TRBV7-7 to TRBJ2-3; 10 bases are shared with TRBD2. This CDR3 spans 15 amino acids. CDR1 is SSHAT, CDR2 FNYEAQ, per germline (reference sequence). In DNA, the CDR3 is TGTGCTAGCAGTCCTAGCGGGAGTAGGGCAGATACGCAGTATTTT. Amino acid sequence: CASSPSGSRADTQYF.

This clonotype was picked up a small number of times. The gene calls are TRBV7-2 and TRBJ2-3; a possible D gene is TRBD2 (6 bases). Germline assignment: CDR1 SGHTA and CDR2 FQGNSA. The CDR3 is 15 amino acids. V lost 5 bases to trimming and J lost 4 bases, with 16 bases between them. The CDR3 nucleotides are TGTGCCAGCAGCCCCCCTCCGGGAGCATCAGATACGCAGTATTTT. Residues: CASSPPPGASDTQYF.

The chain recombines TRBV20-1 with TRBJ1-5; maybe TRBD1 (6 bases). Looked up from germline, CDR1 is DFQATT and CDR2 is SNEGSKA (reference sequence). With 5 bases removed from V and 7 bases from J, the gap between germline ends came to 15 bases. This CDR3 has 13 residues. The CDR3 loop is CSAVVGGQQPQHF. The CDR3 DNA reads TGCAGTGCTGTGGTGGGGGGCCAGCAGCCCCAGCATTTT.

The V gene is TRBV20-1, the J gene TRBJ2-5; no clear D gene. Trimming pared 3 bases from V and 0 bases from J, leaving 5 bases between. From germline, CDR1 is DFQATT and CDR2 SNEGSKA (reference sequence). The CDR3 extends over 12 amino acids. This CDR3 reads CSASGDQETQYF. As DNA, the CDR3 is TGCAGTGCTAGTGGTGACCAAGAGACCCAGTACTTC.

This clonotype has a handful of counts. The rearrangement links TRBV29-1 to TRBJ2-7, with 7 bases matching TRBD1. After removal of 6 bases from V and 4 bases from J, the junction contained 9 bases not matched to a gene. CDR3 size: 13 residues. Germline V gene lookup returns CDR1 SQVTM and CDR2 ANQGSEA. CDR3 sequence (DNA): TGCAGCGTGGCACCGGAACAGGGGTACGAGCAGTACTTC. It specifies CSVAPEQGYEQYF.

With respect to this clonotype: This clone may be a read error of a much larger clone one base away. The chain employs TRBV29-1 and TRBJ2-1; D remains unclear. V gave up 3 bases and J gave up 5 bases, with 8 bases separating them. From germline, CDR1 is SQVTM and CDR2 ANQGSEA. The CDR3 sequence is 12 residues long. CDR3 loop: CSVEVAHNEQFF. The CDR3 DNA is TGCAGCGTTGAGGTTGCCCACAATGAGCAGTTCTTC.

The chain joins TRBV3-1 to TRBJ2-7; D remains unclear. CDR1 LGHDT and CDR2 YNNKEL come from the germline V gene (reference sequence). The CDR3 loop spans 14 amino acids. V lost 4 bases, J lost 0 bases, and 10 bases lay in between. The CDR3 DNA reads as TGTGCCAGCAGCCTCACACCGAGCTCCTACGAGCAGTACTTC. Amino acid sequence: CASSLTPSSYEQYF.